A single sample is the source of the 31 T cell receptor beta chains below, sequenced in a study of T cell changes during pregnancy in multiple sclerosis. TCRdb's table, derived via immunoSEQ multiplex PCR, lists solely in-frame clones and lacks some. Of 50,000 to 80,000 clones in the sample, roughly 92% are singletons; the top ten hold approximately 1.5%. The specimen comprised peripheral blood, sampled in the second trimester of pregnancy. These receptors originate from a female donor with multiple sclerosis, enrolled in a pregnancy study.

This chain uses TRBV18 with TRBJ1-4, with D uncertain. Per the germline V gene, CDR1 is KGHSH and CDR2 is LQKENI. Between the trimmed V and J ends, which lost 3 bases and 7 bases, there was a span of 15 bases. The CDR3 loop spans 15 amino acids. CDR3 loop: CASSPPGPRGEKLFF. DNA of the CDR3: TGTGCCAGCTCACCTCCGGGTCCCCGGGGTGAAAAACTGTTTTTT.

The rearrangement uses TRBV19 and TRBJ2-7; 7 bases fit TRBD1. Unmatched junction bases numbered 7, after V lost 1 base and J lost 4 bases. The CDR3 is 15 residues long. Germline loops: CDR1 LNHDA, CDR2 SQIVND (reference sequence). The chain's CDR3 is CASSIGGQLHYEQYF. For the CDR3, the DNA is TGTGCCAGTAGTATAGGGGGACAGCTACATTACGAGCAGTACTTC.

J is TRBJ2-2 and V is TRBV7-3; 7 bases fit TRBD2. The CDR3 is 15 amino acids. Germline loops: CDR1 SGHTA, CDR2 FQGTGA. V lost 5 bases and J lost 1; bases outside the gene matches: 4. In DNA form, the CDR3 reads TGTGCCAGCAGCCCTACTAGCGAGAACACCGGGGAGCTGTTTTTT. It translates to CASSPTSENTGELFF. Combining the CDR3 with reference TRBV7-3 and TRBJ2-2 gives the whole variable domain GAGVSQTPSNKVTEKGKYVELRCDPISGHTALYWYRQSLGQGPEFLIYFQGTGAADDSGLPNDRFFAVRPEGSVSTLKIQRTERGDSAVYLCASSPTSENTGELFFGEGSRLTVL.

The rearrangement joins TRBV5-1 to TRBJ1-3; possibly TRBD1 for D (5 bases). This CDR3 spans 15 amino acids. Trimming cost V 4 bases and J 2 bases, with 13 bases left between them. The germline V gene encodes CDR1 SGHRS and CDR2 YFSETQ. The CDR3 loop reads CASSVVQGAGNTIYF. CDR3 nucleotides: TGCGCCAGCAGCGTGGTTCAGGGTGCTGGAAACACCATATATTTT.

The gene calls are TRBV7-2 and TRBJ2-1; D is unresolved. V was shortened by 7 bases and J by 7 bases, with 14 bases between the two germline ends. Germline CDR1 is SGHTA and CDR2 is FQGNSA. The length of the CDR3 is 13 residues. CDR3 DNA sequence: TGTGCCAGCACTATCGAGATTGCGAATGAGCAGTTCTTC. Translated: CASTIEIANEQFF.

V and J are TRBV6-5 and TRBJ2-5; perhaps TRBD1 as D (5 bases). The CDR3 runs 15 residues. The V and J ends lost 0 bases and 7 bases respectively, with 15 bases between them. Germline V gene lookup returns CDR1 MNHEY and CDR2 SVGAGI. Here the CDR3 reads CASSYSWTERGTQYF. The DNA of the CDR3 is TGTGCCAGCAGTTACTCGTGGACGGAAAGGGGGACCCAGTACTTC.

The J gene is TRBJ1-5, the V gene TRBV5-1; 7 nucleotides align to TRBD1. CDR1 and CDR2 (germline): SGHRS, YFSETQ. With V trimmed by 4 bases and J by 4 bases, 8 bases remained unmatched. CDR3 size: 15 residues. CDR3 nucleotide sequence: TGCGCCAGCAGCCCCGACCCGGACAGGAATCAGCCCCAGCATTTT. It encodes CASSPDPDRNQPQHF.

The chain has TRBV28 and TRBJ2-2; 7 bases line up with TRBD2. CDR3 size: 16 residues. The junction had 9 bases not matched to a gene; V was cut back by 6 bases and J by 2 bases. CDR1 MDHEN and CDR2 SYDVKM come from the germline V gene. CDR3 bases: TGTGCCAGCAGGGGGACTACCAACGGAAACACCGGGGAGCTGTTTTTT. Translating gives CASRGTTNGNTGELFF.

This clone was recorded a few times. The chain links TRBV4-1 to TRBJ1-2; tentative D call: TRBD1 (6 bases). CDR1 MGHRA and CDR2 YSYEKL come from the germline V gene. The CDR3 consists of 14 residues. V shed 4 bases and J shed 3 bases, with 12 bases lying between them. CDR3 in amino acids: CASSPRGLDYGYTF. The CDR3 coding sequence is TGCGCCAGCAGCCCCAGGGGTCTAGACTATGGCTACACCTTC.

This sequence joins TRBV5-5 and TRBJ1-2; weak D call: TRBD1 (6 bases). This CDR3 is 14 amino acids long. Germline V lookup: CDR1 SGHKS, CDR2 YYEKEE (reference sequence). The ends were cut back, 4 bases at V and 2 bases at J, with 12 bases in the middle. CDR3 residues: CASSPQQGNYGYTF. The CDR3 nucleotides are TGTGCCAGCAGCCCACAACAGGGAAACTATGGCTACACCTTC.

This chain connects TRBV28 to TRBJ2-1; TRBD2 matches 10 bases. CDR3 length: 15 amino acids. In germline, CDR1 is MDHEN, CDR2 SYDVKM. Germline trimming cut 1 base from V and 8 bases from J; bases unmatched to any gene: 5. DNA of the CDR3: TGTGCCAGCAGTTTATCGCTAGCGGGAGAAGATGAGCAGTTCTTC. This encodes CASSLSLAGEDEQFF.

The chain links TRBV9 to TRBJ2-1, with D perhaps TRBD2 (6 bases). The CDR3 spans 16 residues. Germline CDR1 is SGDLS and CDR2 is YYNGEE. V dropped 0 bases and J dropped 4 bases, with 14 bases sitting between them. The CDR3 DNA is TGTGCCAGCAGCGTAGCCGGAGGGACTTTTTACAATGAGCAGTTCTTC. It is translated as CASSVAGGTFYNEQFF.

The CDR3 reads CASSYQPPTGGYTF. The CDR3 coding sequence is TGCGCCAGCAGCTACCAGCCCCCGACAGGAGGCTACACCTTC. The chain carries TRBV5-1 and TRBJ1-2; possible D gene TRBD1, 6 bases. CDR3 length: 14 amino acids. V lost 3 bases, J lost 8 bases, and 17 bases lay in between. Germline assignment: CDR1 SGHRS and CDR2 YFSETQ. Full variable domain (rest looked up from reference TRBV5-1 and TRBJ1-2): KAGVTQTPRYLIKTRGQQVTLSCSPISGHRSVSWYQQTPGQGLQFLFEYFSETQRNKGNFPGRFSGRQFSNSRSEMNVSTLELGDSALYLCASSYQPPTGGYTFGSGTRLTVV.

J is TRBJ1-4 and V is TRBV25-1; 8 nucleotides align to TRBD1. The length of the CDR3 is 18 residues. Germline assignment: CDR1 MGHDK and CDR2 SYGVNS. V lost 4 bases, J lost 7 bases, and 17 bases stayed unmatched. The CDR3 DNA is TGTGCCAGCAGTGGTTGGGCAGGGGGCGCGGGTGCCCTTGAAAAACTGTTTTTT. Translating gives CASSGWAGGAGALEKLFF.

V usage is TRBV30 and J usage is TRBJ2-7; D is unresolved. Trimming pared 3 bases from V and 4 bases from J, leaving 13 bases between. The CDR3 spans 13 residues. Germline values: CDR1 GTSNPN, CDR2 SVGIG (reference sequence). The CDR3 region is CAWSPPNYYEQYF. In DNA, the CDR3 is TGTGCCTGGAGCCCCCCCAACTATTACGAGCAGTACTTC.

The chain couples TRBV7-8 to TRBJ1-2, with a possible D match to TRBD1 (6 bases). Trimming removed 2 bases at V and 5 bases at J, with 15 bases between. The CDR3 loop spans 15 amino acids. Per germline, CDR1 SGHVS and CDR2 FQNEAQ. CDR3 sequence reads: CASSLSRDIGYGYTF. The CDR3 region has the DNA TGTGCCAGCAGCTTATCCCGGGACATAGGGTATGGCTACACCTTC.

The chain combines TRBV4-1 with TRBJ2-7; D perhaps matches TRBD1 (6 bases). V lost 3 bases and J 3 bases, leaving 12 bases between the germline ends. This CDR3 has 14 residues. From germline, CDR1 is MGHRA and CDR2 YSYEKL. The CDR3 nucleotides read TGCGCCAGCAGCCAGCAGGGGACAATCTACGAGCAGTACTTC. Translating it yields CASSQQGTIYEQYF.

The chain is built from TRBV10-3 and TRBJ1-2; no reliable D call. Germline V gene lookup returns CDR1 ENHRY and CDR2 SYGVKD. The CDR3 contains 14 residues. The V end lost 2 bases, the J end lost 5 bases, and 12 bases lay between the germline ends. This CDR3 reads CAISELIVTYGYTF. CDR3 nucleotides: TGTGCCATCAGTGAGCTTATAGTCACTTATGGCTACACCTTC.

The chain couples TRBV9 to TRBJ2-1; 7 bases match TRBD2. The CDR3 spans 18 residues. V shed 3 bases and J 2 bases; nucleotides not matched to a gene: 14. Germline CDR1 is SGDLS and CDR2 is YYNGEE. The CDR3 protein is CASSAGGDGAIPYNEQFF. The DNA of the CDR3 is TGTGCCAGCAGCGCGGGGGGTGACGGGGCGATACCCTACAATGAGCAGTTCTTC.

This chain links TRBV19 with TRBJ2-2; tentative D call: TRBD1 (5 bases). The V gene's germline CDR1 is LNHDA and CDR2 SQIVND (reference sequence). V lost 7 bases to trimming and J lost 5 bases, with 11 bases between them. This CDR3 is built from 13 residues. CDR3 nucleotide sequence: TGTGCCAGTATTCCTCAGGGTACCGGGGAGCTGTTTTTT. Amino acids: CASIPQGTGELFF.

The V call is TRBV27, the J call TRBJ2-7; 11 bases fit TRBD2. V was pared by 2 bases and J by 0 bases, with 6 bases of the junction left unmatched. This CDR3 has 17 residues. CDR1 MNHEY and CDR2 SMNVEV come from the germline V gene (reference sequence). The CDR3 sequence: CASSLRLAGGISYEQYF. DNA of the CDR3: TGTGCCAGCAGTTTAAGGCTAGCGGGAGGAATCTCCTACGAGCAGTACTTC.

The CDR3 loop is CASSLDTSWNTGELFF. In nucleotides, the CDR3 is TGCGCCAGCAGCCTGGACACTAGCTGGAACACCGGGGAGCTGTTTTTT. The V and J genes are TRBV4-1 and TRBJ2-2; tentative D call: TRBD2 (6 bases). CDR1 is MGHRA and CDR2 is YSYEKL in the germline V gene. V lost 4 bases and J lost 1, with 13 bases in between. This CDR3 is 16 amino acids long.

CDR3 sequence (DNA): TGTGCCAGCTCTCAAGGACTAGCGGGAGACGCCGGGGAGCTGTTTTTT. Residues: CASSQGLAGDAGELFF. V is TRBV18 and J is TRBJ2-2, with 13 bases identical to TRBD2. This CDR3 comprises 16 residues. J lost 6 bases, V lost 6 bases, and 7 bases had no gene match. From germline, CDR1 is KGHSH and CDR2 LQKENI.

The J gene is TRBJ2-3, the V gene TRBV9; D unclear. Germline values: CDR1 SGDLS, CDR2 YYNGEE. This CDR3 is built from 12 residues. The ends were cut back, 1 base at V and 4 bases at J, with 4 bases in the middle. CDR3 coding DNA: TGTGCCAGCAGCGTAAGCGCAGATACGCAGTATTTT. Translating it yields CASSVSADTQYF.

This sequence joins TRBV10-3 and TRBJ1-2; no firm D call. Per the germline V gene, CDR1 is ENHRY and CDR2 is SYGVKD. V lost 0 bases and J 2 bases, leaving 13 bases between the germline ends. This CDR3 spans 16 amino acids. CDR3 nucleotides: TGTGCCATCAGTGAGTCGTCGGGGTGGGCGAACTATGGCTACACCTTC. Amino acids: CAISESSGWANYGYTF.

This clone was recorded once. The chain couples TRBV5-1 to TRBJ2-1, with 10 bases aligning to TRBD2. Germline assignment: CDR1 SGHRS and CDR2 YFSETQ. Trimming removed 4 bases from V and 5 bases from J; junction bases left unmatched: 12. The CDR3 covers 17 residues. CDR3 residues: CASSLSGAGGGNNEQFF. CDR3 bases: TGCGCCAGCAGCCTCTCCGGAGCGGGAGGGGGCAACAATGAGCAGTTCTTC.

CDR3 bases: TGTGCCAGCAGCCGGTACCAAGAGACCCAGTACTTC. Its protein product is CASSRYQETQYF. The V gene is TRBV7-2, the J gene TRBJ2-5; D remains ambiguous. Trimming removed 5 bases from V and 0 bases from J, with 4 bases in between. This CDR3 has 12 amino acids. From germline, CDR1 is SGHTA and CDR2 FQGNSA.

This chain links TRBV4-2 with TRBJ1-5, with 7 bases that match TRBD1. Looked up from germline, CDR1 is LGHNA and CDR2 is YNFKEQ. The CDR3 runs to 19 residues. J was trimmed by 2 bases and V by 1 base; bases with no gene match: 14. CDR3 DNA sequence: TGTGCCAGCAGCCAAGGGTGGGGGTTAGACAGGGAGGGCAATCAGCCCCAGCATTTT. Protein: CASSQGWGLDREGNQPQHF.

CDR3 in DNA: TGTGCCAGCGGACCGGGACTAGAACAGTTCTTC. The encoded protein is CASGPGLEQFF. The chain recombines TRBV27 with TRBJ2-1, with 8 bases matching TRBD2. CDR3 length: 11 residues. With 8 bases clipped from V and 13 bases from J, the junction kept 7 bases outside the gene matches. Germline-derived CDR1 and CDR2 are MNHEY and SMNVEV (reference sequence).

The V and J genes are TRBV23-1 and TRBJ2-7; TRBD2 matches at 14 bases. TRBV23-1 is reported as an ORF; its role is uncertain. CDR3 size: 16 residues. V lost 4 bases and J lost 4; bases outside the gene matches: 6. CDR3 region: CASSRGTSGRRYEQYF. In DNA, the CDR3 is TGCGCCAGCAGTCGAGGGACTAGCGGGAGAAGGTACGAGCAGTACTTC.

V gene TRBV7-2 combines with J gene TRBJ2-7; 12 bases line up with TRBD2. In germline, CDR1 is SGHTA, CDR2 FQGNSA. The CDR3 sequence is 14 residues long. Trimming took 5 bases from V and 5 from J; bases not matched to a gene: 4. DNA for the CDR3: TGTGCCAGCAGCGCTAGCGGGAGGGCCGACGAGCAGTACTTC. It specifies CASSASGRADEQYF. Based on the CDR3 plus reference TRBV7-2 and TRBJ2-7, the full variable domain is GAGVSQSPSNKVTEKGKDVELRCDPISGHTALYWYRQSLGQGLEFLIYFQGNSAPDKSGLPSDRFSAERTGGSVSTLTIQRTQQEDSAVYLCASSASGRADEQYFGPGTRLTVT.